The sequence of this T cell receptor (beta chain) was determined in a study of shared clonotypes between healthy human individuals. This CDR3 is built from 12 residues. The germline V gene has CDR1 SQVTM and CDR2 ANQGSEA. V shed 4 bases and J shed 3 bases, with 9 bases lying between them. Profiled with immunoSEQ multiplex PCR; TCRdb holds only in-frame clones, not every one. In the table there are fewer than 3 million clones, about nine tenths of which are singletons. Concerning this clone itself: Other DNA sequences in the sample encode the same CDR3.

Source material: naive CD4+ T cells from PBMCs. Documented subset: CD45RA+ positively selected. This clonotype originated in a man between 18 and 35 years old in good health. Some clones in this sample may be carry-over from other donors' samples. The genes are TRBV29-1 and TRBJ2-5, with unresolved D. The CDR3 DNA follows: TGCAGCGTTGTCGGCGGAGAAGAGACCCAGTACTTC. It translates to CSVVGGEETQYF. Using reference TRBV29-1 and TRBJ2-5 for the parts outside the CDR3, the full variable domain is SAVISQKPSRDICQRGTSLTIQCQVDSQVTMMFWYRQQPGQSLTLIATANQGSEATYESGFVIDKFPISRPNLTFSTLTVSNMSPEDSSIYLCSVVGGEETQYFGPGTRLLVL.